This T cell receptor beta chain was found in a study of T cell repertoires in cytomegalovirus infection. This clonotype came up a few times. Its antigen is unidentified. CDR1 and CDR2 from the germline V gene are MNHNS and SASEGT. The CDR3 is 14 amino acids. V lost 5 bases and J lost 6, with 11 bases in between. Using its own MiXCR run on the reads, TCRdb lists one record per CDR3 protein. The sample includes about 770,000 distinct CDR3 sequences, approximately 32% of them seen just once. The sample was cultured CD8+ T cells from PBMCs, taken from culture after CMV antigen stimulation. The genes are TRBV6-1 and TRBJ1-6; TRBD1 is a possible D gene (5 bases). The clonotype comes from a human donor in good health (CMV status not recorded). Some clones in this sample may be carry-over from other donors' samples. The CDR3 loop reads CASSTGRSNSPLHF. The CDR3 DNA reads TGTGCCAGCAGTACAGGACGGAGTAATTCACCCCTCCACTTT.